This TCR beta chain was identified in a study of T cell repertoires in cytomegalovirus infection (dated by TCRdb to the late 2010s). General notes on the study: Donor HLA type was relevant to the analysis, as public TCR beta signatures indicated carriage of CMV infection together with the matching HLA type. The study at large found these results: In both this cohort and an independent cohort of several hundred donors, the cumulative frequency of public TCR beta family members distinguished carriers of CMV infection plus the relevant HLA type. The ex vivo response was dominated by HLA-C-restricted CMV-specific TCR beta clonotypes, which also provided the single most frequent clonotype in two of eight donors.

Sequencing relied on an Illumina HiSeq 1500. TCRdb handled the public reads itself, with Q25 trimming in fastp and clone calling in MiXCR, and kept productive beta chains. CDR3 protein duplicates are merged, each entry listing the most common genes and DNA. This sample lists about 230,000 distinct CDR3 sequences; approximately 6.7% were detected once. The ten largest clones take up around 6.5% of the sample. This clonotype showed up just a few times. There is no known antigen for this receptor. No clone much larger than this one lies a single base away; base qualities are absent. The sequence was collected from a human donor in good health (CMV status not recorded). Some clones in this sample may be carry-over from other donors' samples. Sequencing was done on a sample of PBMCs.

The base sequence is TGTGCCAGCAGGACGACAGGGGATGGCTACACCTTC. It specifies CASRTTGDGYTF. Recombination connected TRBV6-8 to TRBJ1-2; 8 of the junction bases match TRBD1. The CDR3, from cysteine to phenylalanine, totals 12 residues. The only DNA kept is the CDR3, 36 bases in frame from the first base. Trimming takes 6 bases off V and 6 bases off J; junction bases not matched to a gene: 3. The germline V gene supplies CDR1 MNHGY and CDR2 SAAAGT.